One TCR beta chain is described in this entry. This entry comes from a study of patients and donors after allogeneic stem cell transplantation. A single record per CDR3 protein comes from TCRdb applying MiXCR to the RT-PCR reads. The data contain roughly 200,000 distinct CDR3 sequences, about 38% of them singletons. CDR1 and CDR2 (germline): SGHRS, YFSETQ. Trimming removed 5 bases from V and 4 bases from J, with 15 bases in between. The CDR3 consists of 15 residues. This clonotype was sampled from a human donor who was either an allogeneic HSCT recipient or a stem cell or donor lymphocyte infusion donor (not recorded which). It is not recorded whose cells these are; they may come from a transplant donor. The chain employs TRBV5-1 and TRBJ2-2, with D perhaps matching TRBD1 (6 bases). Sequencing was carried out using blood, either unsorted or a sorted T cell fraction (not recorded which). This CDR3 is CASRARDTPTGELFF. In DNA form, the CDR3 reads TGCGCCAGCAGGGCCCGGGACACTCCCACCGGGGAGCTGTTTTTT.